This TCR beta chain was recorded in a study of cytomegalovirus exposure and HLA in healthy donors. About the research overall: A prior analysis found about 110 million unique TCR beta sequences from about 179 million T cells. Regarding the study as a whole: Later analysis identified a missense DCLRE1C variant that was linked to TCR beta V- and J-gene trimming. Donor immune exposure was known only as CMV serostatus.

This CDR3 is 15 amino acids long. CDR1 is SNHLY and CDR2 is FYNNEI in the germline V gene. About this clone: Antigen unknown. Its ends do not fully match the called genes, so a read error is possible.

The PCR made use of 60 Vbeta and 13 Jbeta primers. Some clones are missing from TCRdb's copy, which holds only in-frame ones; the method was immunoSEQ multiplex PCR. The sample comprises about 140,000 clones, roughly 76% of which are singletons, and around 3.7% rests with the top ten. The source of this sequence is a man younger than 30 in good health and CMV-seronegative. Sequencing was performed on PBMCs. The chain is built from TRBV2 and TRBJ1-2, with TRBD1 identical over 9 bases. CDR3 region: CASLRDRARDYGYAF. The CDR3 nucleotides read TGTGCCAGCTTAAGGGACAGGGCTAGGGACTATGGCTACGCCTTC.